Below are 20 T cell receptor beta chains sequenced from a single sample in a study of blood T cell repertoires in COVID-19. Sequenced by immunoSEQ multiplex PCR; TCRdb stores in-frame clones only, minus some. The sample includes a few hundred thousand clones, approximately 88% seen only once; the top ten take about 2.5%. Source material: PBMCs or T cells enriched from blood (not recorded which). The receptors originated from a woman in her 40s with acute COVID-19.

J is TRBJ1-3 and V is TRBV9, with D possibly TRBD1 on 5 matching bases. The CDR3 has 16 amino acids. The ends were cut back, 0 bases at V and 2 bases at J, with 12 bases in the middle. Per the germline V gene, CDR1 is SGDLS and CDR2 is YYNGEE. The DNA for the CDR3 is TGTGCCAGCAGCGTAGGGGGCAGGGTAGCTGGAAACACCATATATTTT. Its translation is CASSVGGRVAGNTIYF.

This sequence joins TRBV3-1 (or the pseudogene TRBV3-2) and TRBJ1-6; 9 positions agree with TRBD1. Trimming cost V 11 bases and J 6 bases; bases outside gene matches: 8. The length of the CDR3 is 14 residues. Germline-derived CDR1 and CDR2 are LGHDT and YNNKEL (reference sequence). The CDR3 region is CAPFRDRVNSPLHF. CDR3 nucleotide sequence: TGTGCCCCATTCCGGGACAGGGTTAATTCACCCCTCCACTTT.

The rearrangement links TRBV30 to TRBJ2-2, with D perhaps TRBD2 (5 bases). The CDR3 loop spans 11 amino acids. The V end was cut by 3 bases, the J end by 8 bases, with 7 bases between. Germline CDR1 GTSNPN, CDR2 SVGIG (reference sequence). This CDR3 reads CAWRGRGELFF. Here the CDR3 DNA reads TGTGCCTGGAGGGGGAGAGGGGAGCTGTTTTTT.

The chain uses TRBV10-1 and TRBJ1-3; 7 bases agree with TRBD1. The V segment lost 0 bases and the J segment 3 bases; nucleotides outside the gene matches: 2. Germline values: CDR1 WNHNN, CDR2 SYGVQD (reference sequence). The CDR3 has 15 amino acids. The CDR3 region has the DNA TGCGCCAGCAGTGAGTCGGGACAGCTTGGAAACACCATATATTTT. This encodes CASSESGQLGNTIYF.

The chain links TRBV7-2 to TRBJ1-1; D is ambiguous. The germline V gene has CDR1 SGHTA and CDR2 FQGNSA. This CDR3 comprises 14 residues. Trimming pared 5 bases from V and 3 bases from J, leaving 13 bases between. CDR3 residues: CASSVRFYYTEAFF. CDR3 coding DNA: TGTGCCAGCAGCGTCAGATTTTATTACACTGAAGCTTTCTTT.

The chain employs TRBV3-1 (or the pseudogene TRBV3-2) and TRBJ2-7; D perhaps matches TRBD2 (5 bases). The CDR3 is 14 residues long. Trimming cost V 4 bases and J 6 bases, with 16 bases left between them. Looked up from germline, CDR1 is LGHDT and CDR2 is YNNKEL (reference sequence). CDR3: CASSPSFLSGEQYV. CDR3 bases: TGTGCCAGCAGCCCTAGCTTTCTATCGGGCGAGCAGTACGTC.

This chain joins TRBV19 and TRBJ1-2; TRBD1 matches 8 bases. J gave up 3 bases and V 4 bases, and 1 base lay outside the gene matches. The germline CDR1 and CDR2 sequences are LNHDA and SQIVND (reference sequence). This CDR3 comprises 13 residues. CDR3 protein: CASSKDRDYGYTF. CDR3 nucleotides: TGTGCCAGTAGTAAGGACAGGGACTATGGCTACACCTTC.

V usage is TRBV6-5 and J usage is TRBJ2-7, with 13 bases matching TRBD2. The length of the CDR3 is 15 residues. After removal of 6 bases from V and 0 bases from J, the junction contained 2 bases not matched to a gene. Germline assignment: CDR1 MNHEY and CDR2 SVGAGI. The CDR3 here is CASSRTSGSSYEQYV. CDR3 nucleotides: TGTGCCAGCAGCCGGACTAGCGGGAGCTCCTACGAGCAGTACGTC.

The chain has TRBV21-1 and TRBJ2-5; TRBD2 reflects the table's D call only, with no check against the DNA. TRBV21-1 is noted as a pseudogene. CDR3 length: 15 amino acids. CDR3 region: CASIPASANQETQYF. Here the CDR3 DNA reads TGTGCCAGCATCCCCGCTAGCGCCAACCAAGAGACCCAGTACTTC.

The CDR3 nucleotides are TGTGCCAGCAGCCCTCCGGGACTTCGAGAAGATACGCAGTATTTT. Its translation: CASSPPGLREDTQYF. The J gene is TRBJ2-3, the V gene TRBV5-4; a possible D gene is TRBD2 (6 bases). Germline CDR1 and CDR2: SGHNT and YYREEE (reference sequence). The CDR3 is made up of 15 amino acids. The V gene lost 4 bases and the J gene lost 5 bases, with 17 bases spanning the gap.

This rearrangement joins TRBV6-5 to TRBJ2-1, with D perhaps TRBD2 (5 bases). Germline assignment: CDR1 MNHEY and CDR2 SVGAGI. CDR3 size: 16 residues. The germline V and J ends were trimmed by 0 bases and 7 bases, with 16 bases remaining between them. The CDR3 DNA sequence: TGTGCCAGCAGTTACTCGACTGAGGGCTTGTCTAATGAGCAGTTCTTC. Translated: CASSYSTEGLSNEQFF.

The V gene is TRBV30, the J gene TRBJ1-6; 8 bases agree with TRBD1. The CDR3 runs 17 residues. V lost 5 bases, J lost 8 bases, and 17 bases stayed unmatched. Germline CDR1 and CDR2: GTSNPN and SVGIG (reference sequence). CDR3 coding DNA: TGTGCCTGGTGTATCTCTAATTGGAGACAGGGGTATTCACCCCTCCACTTT. It specifies CAWCISNWRQGYSPLHF.

A few counts support this clone. The rearrangement links TRBV2 to TRBJ1-5; 8 bases match TRBD1. This CDR3 has 15 residues. Germline V gene sequence: CDR1 SNHLY, CDR2 FYNNEI. With 1 base clipped from V and 7 bases from J, the junction kept 6 bases outside the gene matches. In nucleotides, the CDR3 is TGTGCCAGCAGTGAAGTGGGGACAGGTACCCAGCCCCAGCATTTT. It encodes CASSEVGTGTQPQHF.

The chain couples TRBV2 to TRBJ1-1, with D possibly TRBD1 on 6 matching bases. The CDR3 extends over 13 amino acids. Per the germline V gene, CDR1 is SNHLY and CDR2 is FYNNEI. Trimming pared 7 bases from V and 3 bases from J, leaving 12 bases between. DNA of the CDR3: TGTGCCAGCAACCGGGAGGGGGACACTGAAGCTTTCTTT. Translation: CASNREGDTEAFF.

The chain links TRBV24-1 to TRBJ2-2; 7 bases map to TRBD1. Per germline, CDR1 KGHDR and CDR2 SFDVKD. Trimming cost V 0 bases and J 5 bases; bases outside gene matches: 8. The CDR3 is 17 residues long. The CDR3 loop is CATSDLDRVRGTGELFF. DNA of the CDR3: TGTGCCACCAGTGATTTGGACAGGGTTAGGGGGACCGGGGAGCTGTTTTTT.

The gene calls are TRBV7-9 and TRBJ1-5; D is unresolved. This CDR3 is built from 14 residues. Trimming left V 5 bases short and J 0 bases short, with 8 bases between. Germline V gene lookup returns CDR1 SEHNR and CDR2 FQNEAQ (reference sequence). The CDR3: CASSLSNSNQPQHF. The DNA of the CDR3 is TGTGCCAGCAGCCTCAGTAATAGCAATCAGCCCCAGCATTTT.

CDR3 DNA: TGCGCCAGCAGCCAAGGTATGAGGAGCAATCAGCCCCAGCATTTT. Its translation is CASSQGMRSNQPQHF. The rearrangement links TRBV4-3 to TRBJ1-5, with D unresolved. The CDR3 consists of 15 residues. Germline CDR1 reads LGHNA; CDR2 reads YSLEER. Trimming took 1 base from V and 1 from J, leaving 8 bases between them.

The V gene is TRBV9, the J gene TRBJ2-3; the D is unclear. The V end was cut by 0 bases, the J end by 0 bases, with 11 bases between. Germline V gene lookup returns CDR1 SGDLS and CDR2 YYNGEE. This CDR3 contains 16 residues. This CDR3 reads CASSVGHTDSTDTQYF. The CDR3 nucleotides read TGTGCCAGCAGCGTAGGACACACTGATAGCACAGATACGCAGTATTTT.

The chain couples TRBV4-3 to TRBJ2-1, with D perhaps TRBD2 (5 bases). V lost 4 bases and J 5 bases, leaving 12 bases between the germline ends. The germline V gene encodes CDR1 LGHNA and CDR2 YSLEER. The CDR3 extends over 14 amino acids. The CDR3 region has the DNA TGCGCCAGCAGCCTTCGAGGGTCCGACAATGAGCAGTTCTTC. Protein sequence: CASSLRGSDNEQFF.

This clone has just one count. The sample carries other DNA sequences with the same CDR3. The chain joins TRBV6-5 to TRBJ2-7; a possible D gene is TRBD1 (6 bases). This CDR3 comprises 14 residues. V was cut by 0 bases and J by 0 bases, with 6 bases left in between. Per germline, CDR1 MNHEY and CDR2 SVGAGI. CDR3 region: CASSYSRGSYEQYF. In nucleotides, the CDR3 is TGTGCCAGCAGTTACTCCAGGGGCTCCTACGAGCAGTACTTC.